Shown below are 19 T cell receptor beta chains from a single sample sequenced in a study of Tregs in tolerant kidney transplant recipients (dated by TCRdb to between 2017 and 2020). The time point tag for this specimen amounts to: blood sample drawn before combined kidney and bone marrow transplant. Library preparation employed the immunoSEQ multiplex PCR assay. TCRdb limited this immuneACCESS table to in-frame rearrangements with V and J called. A share of clones is missing; checked studies link under half to unresolved V genes, and the rest is unexplained. This sample gives tens of thousands of clones in total; roughly 91% of them show up just once. Nearly 0.4% of the sample is taken by the ten largest. The specimen comprised CD4+ T cells from blood, sampled before the transplant. The receptors were gathered from a human donor who received a combined kidney and bone marrow transplant.

This rearrangement joins TRBV18 to TRBJ2-2, with D unclear. The CDR3 totals 15 residues. Trimming stripped 2 bases from V and 0 bases from J, with 7 bases between. Germline V gives CDR1 KGHSH, CDR2 LQKENI. The CDR3: CASSPGPANTGELFF. DNA for the CDR3: TGTGCCAGCTCACCAGGGCCGGCGAACACCGGGGAGCTGTTTTTT.

This clone was seen just once. The chain has TRBV7-9 and TRBJ2-1; D is possibly TRBD2 (6 bases). Germline loops: CDR1 SEHNR, CDR2 FQNEAQ (reference sequence). The V and J ends lost 5 bases and 3 bases respectively, with 14 bases between them. This CDR3 contains 15 residues. CDR3: CASSRLAESYNEQFF. The DNA of the CDR3 is TGTGCCAGCAGCCGATTAGCGGAAAGCTACAATGAGCAGTTCTTC.

The chain joins TRBV7-9 to TRBJ1-1, with D possibly being TRBD1 (5 bases). Germline V CDR1 and CDR2: SEHNR, FQNEAQ (reference sequence). The CDR3 loop spans 13 amino acids. Trimming took off 5 bases at V and 5 bases at J, with 12 bases between the two ends. The CDR3 protein is CASSTIRETEAFF. The CDR3 DNA is TGTGCCAGCAGCACAATCAGGGAAACTGAAGCTTTCTTT.

V and J are TRBV5-6 and TRBJ2-7, with D possibly matching TRBD1 (5 bases). CDR1 and CDR2 (germline): SGHDT, YYEEEE. CDR3 length equals 15 residues. Trimming stripped 0 bases from V and 2 bases from J, with 12 bases between. CDR3 loop: CASSLVSLGPYEQYF. The CDR3 bases are TGTGCCAGCAGCTTGGTCAGTCTGGGGCCCTACGAGCAGTACTTC. The variable domain in full, completed from reference TRBV5-6 and TRBJ2-7, reads DAGVTQSPTHLIKTRGQQVTLRCSPKSGHDTVSWYQQALGQGPQFIFQYYEEEERQRGNFPDRFSGHQFPNYSSELNVNALLLGDSALYLCASSLVSLGPYEQYFGPGTRLTVT.

In its sample, this clone was seen once. The chain combines TRBV10-3 with TRBJ1-5; maybe TRBD1 (6 bases). Germline V lookup: CDR1 ENHRY, CDR2 SYGVKD. The CDR3 extends over 16 amino acids. Between the trimmed V and J ends, which lost 0 bases and 4 bases, there was a span of 13 bases. The CDR3 DNA follows: TGTGCCATCAGTGAGTCGAATAGGACAGCGAATCAGCCCCAGCATTTT. It translates to CAISESNRTANQPQHF.

This rearrangement joins TRBV5-4 to TRBJ1-1, with 9 bases aligning to TRBD1. This CDR3 spans 15 amino acids. V lost 4 bases, J lost 1 base, and 5 bases stayed unmatched. Germline-derived CDR1 and CDR2 are SGHNT and YYREEE (reference sequence). This CDR3 is CASSRGTGQNTEAFF. The CDR3, as DNA: TGTGCCAGCAGCAGAGGGACAGGGCAGAACACTGAAGCTTTCTTT.

The chain combines TRBV7-9 with TRBJ2-7, with TRBD1 matching over 8 bases. The CDR3 is 14 amino acids. Per the germline V gene, CDR1 is SEHNR and CDR2 is FQNEAQ (reference sequence). Germline trimming cut 6 bases from V and 9 bases from J; bases unmatched to any gene: 13. As DNA, the CDR3 is TGTGCCAGCAGTACCGGGACAGGCTATACGAGGCAGTACTTC. It yields the protein CASSTGTGYTRQYF.

This rearrangement joins TRBV7-6 to TRBJ2-7, with 10 bases aligning to TRBD2. The germline V gene has CDR1 SGHVS and CDR2 FNYEAQ. The V gene end was trimmed by 3 bases and the J gene end by 5 bases; junction bases not matched to a gene: 10. The CDR3 is 16 amino acids. This chain's CDR3 is CASSFAPSAGGHEQYF. CDR3 nucleotides: TGTGCCAGCAGCTTCGCACCTTCAGCGGGAGGGCACGAGCAGTACTTC. The entire variable domain, with the rest obtained from reference TRBV7-6 and TRBJ2-7, is as follows: GAGVSQSPRYKVTKRGQDVALRCDPISGHVSLYWYRQALGQGPEFLTYFNYEAQQDKSGLPNDRFSAERPEGSISTLTIQRTEQRDSAMYRCASSFAPSAGGHEQYFGPGTRLTVT.

This sequence joins TRBV27 and TRBJ2-1; TRBD2 matches at 11 bases. V lost 7 bases, J lost 8 bases, and 10 bases stayed unmatched. This CDR3 region has 15 residues. Germline V gene data show CDR1 as MNHEY and CDR2 as SMNVEV (reference sequence). The CDR3 loop is CASKQGLAVLDEQFF. CDR3 DNA: TGTGCCAGCAAACAGGGACTAGCGGTTTTGGATGAGCAGTTCTTC.

This chain connects TRBV6-4 to TRBJ2-1; TRBD1 agrees at 7 bases. J gave up 2 bases and V 5 bases, and 6 bases lay outside the gene matches. The CDR3 length is 15 residues. Per the germline V gene, CDR1 is MRHNA and CDR2 is SNTAGT. The CDR3 DNA sequence: TGTGCCAGCAGTCCCCAGGGGGTCCCCTACAATGAGCAGTTCTTC. This gives the protein CASSPQGVPYNEQFF.

This chain connects TRBV4-2 to TRBJ2-7; 10 nucleotides match TRBD2. This CDR3 region has 17 residues. Germline V gene sequence: CDR1 LGHNA, CDR2 YNFKEQ. The junction had 12 bases not matched to a gene; V was cut back by 0 bases and J by 7 bases. The CDR3 bases are TGTGCCAGCAGCCAAGATTGGGCTAGCGGGAGCCCCAGGGAGCAGTACTTC. It codes for CASSQDWASGSPREQYF.

The V and J genes are TRBV18 and TRBJ1-1, with D possibly TRBD1 on 5 matching bases. The V end was cut by 4 bases, the J end by 1 base, with 16 bases between. Germline V gene sequence: CDR1 KGHSH, CDR2 LQKENI. This CDR3 has 16 amino acids. The CDR3 loop is CASSRGEARTNTEAFF. In DNA form, the CDR3 reads TGTGCCAGCTCACGGGGGGAAGCGAGGACGAACACTGAAGCTTTCTTT.

The chain couples TRBV27 to TRBJ1-1; no clear D. Trimming left V 3 bases short and J 5 bases short, with 10 bases between. The CDR3 runs to 13 residues. Germline V CDR1 and CDR2: MNHEY, SMNVEV (reference sequence). DNA for the CDR3: TGTGCCAGCAGTTTGGAGGGAGGGACTGAAGCTTTCTTT. Translating gives CASSLEGGTEAFF.

This clone has only a few counts. The rearrangement links TRBV2 to TRBJ2-7, with 8 nucleotides matching TRBD2. This CDR3 is 12 amino acids long. Germline CDR1 and CDR2: SNHLY and FYNNEI. Losses at the gene ends were 11 bases for V and 7 bases for J; bases not matched to a gene: 10. For the CDR3, the DNA is TGTGCCGGATCCGGGACGGGGGGGGAGCAGTACTTC. It encodes CAGSGTGGEQYF.

This clone came up once. The chain uses TRBV18 and TRBJ2-7; D gene uncertain. V lost 6 bases and J 3 bases, leaving 9 bases between the germline ends. The CDR3 spans 12 residues. Looked up from germline, CDR1 is KGHSH and CDR2 is LQKENI. Written as DNA, the CDR3 is TGTGCCAGCTCCCAAAACTTCTACGAGCAGTACTTC. It yields the protein CASSQNFYEQYF.

This sequence joins TRBV5-1 and TRBJ2-1; 7 bases line up with TRBD2. CDR3 length: 16 residues. Germline V gene data show CDR1 as SGHRS and CDR2 as YFSETQ. The V and J ends lost 5 bases and 7 bases, in that order; junction bases with no gene match: 15. The CDR3, as DNA: TGCGCCAGCAGTAATGCGGGGGTAACGTACGTGAATGAGCAGTTCTTC. It is translated as CASSNAGVTYVNEQFF.

This clone was recorded only once. The chain has TRBV4-2 and TRBJ2-2; a weak D match, TRBD2 (5 bases). Germline lookup yields CDR1 LGHNA and CDR2 YNFKEQ. V gave up 4 bases and J gave up 0 bases, with 9 bases separating them. The length of the CDR3 is 15 residues. The CDR3 nucleotides are TGTGCCAGCAGCCCCGGGGTGGCGAACACCGGGGAGCTGTTTTTT. Its protein product is CASSPGVANTGELFF.

The rearrangement uses TRBV5-1 and TRBJ2-1, with D hard to call. The CDR3 is 16 residues long. CDR1 SGHRS and CDR2 YFSETQ come from the germline V gene. Trimming cost V 5 bases and J 0 bases, with 15 bases left between them. The chain's CDR3 is CASRLFAESSYNEQFF. The CDR3 DNA reads as TGCGCCAGCAGACTTTTTGCGGAAAGCTCCTACAATGAGCAGTTCTTC.

The DNA for the CDR3 is TGTGCCAGCAGCCTCGCCCGGGGGGACGGGTACAATGAGCAGTTCTTC. It encodes CASSLARGDGYNEQFF. This chain joins TRBV7-2 and TRBJ2-1, with 7 bases aligning to TRBD2. Germline CDR1 reads SGHTA; CDR2 reads FQGNSA. The V and J ends lost 5 bases and 4 bases, in that order; junction bases with no gene match: 11. This CDR3 is 16 amino acids long.